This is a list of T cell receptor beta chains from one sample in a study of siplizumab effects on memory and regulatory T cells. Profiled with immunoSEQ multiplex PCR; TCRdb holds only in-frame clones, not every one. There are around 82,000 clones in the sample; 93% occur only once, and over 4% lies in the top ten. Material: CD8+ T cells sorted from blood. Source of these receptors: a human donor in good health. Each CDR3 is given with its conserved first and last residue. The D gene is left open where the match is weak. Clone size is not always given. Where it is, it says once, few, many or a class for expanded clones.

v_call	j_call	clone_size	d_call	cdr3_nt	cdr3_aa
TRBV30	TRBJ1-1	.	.	TGTGCCTGGAGCGCTCAGCGACCTGAAGCTTTCTTT	CAWSAQRPEAFF
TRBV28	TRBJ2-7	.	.	TGTGCCAGCAGCGACACCATCGGGGGATACGAGCAGTACTTC	CASSDTIGGYEQYF
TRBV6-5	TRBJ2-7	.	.	TGTGCCAGCAGCCCCTGGGGGGAATACGAGCAGTACTTC	CASSPWGEYEQYF
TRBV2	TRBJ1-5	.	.	TGTGCCAGCAGGGCCCCGGGGGGGACCGGCAATCAGCCCCAGCATTTT	CASRAPGGTGNQPQHF
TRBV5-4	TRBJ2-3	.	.	TGTGCCAGCAGCTTGAGGGACTCGGATACGCAGTATTTT	CASSLRDSDTQYF
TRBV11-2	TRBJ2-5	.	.	TGTGCCAGCAGCTTAGAAGGAGAGACCCAGTACTTC	CASSLEGETQYF
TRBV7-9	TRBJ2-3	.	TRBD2	TGTGCCAGCAGCTTAACTCGGACTAGCGGGGGGGCATCAGATACGCAGTATTTT	CASSLTRTSGGASDTQYF
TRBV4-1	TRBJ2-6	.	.	TGCGCCAGCAGCCAAGACTCCGGGGTCAACTCTGGGGCCAACGTCCTGACTTTC	CASSQDSGVNSGANVLTF
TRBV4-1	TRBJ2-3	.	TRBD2	TGCGCCAGCAGCCAAGATAGCGGGGGGGCAAATACGCAGTATTTT	CASSQDSGGANTQYF
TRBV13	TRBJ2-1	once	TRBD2	TGTGCCAGCAGCTTAGGGGTAGCGGGGCGACTGTTGTCCTACAATGAGCAGTTCTTC	CASSLGVAGRLLSYNEQFF
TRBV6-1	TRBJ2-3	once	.	TGTGCCAGCAGTGAACCCCAGCTTCCAGATACGCAGTATTTT	CASSEPQLPDTQYF
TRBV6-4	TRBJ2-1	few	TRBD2	TGTGCCACCGCAGCGGGGGGCTCCTACAATGAGCAGTTCTTC	CATAAGGSYNEQFF
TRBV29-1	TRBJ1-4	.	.	TGCAGCGTTGTTGGTCCGGAGGGCGAAAAACTGTTTTTT	CSVVGPEGEKLFF
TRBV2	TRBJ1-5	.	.	TGTGCCAGCAGTGAAATCGGACAGTCCAATCAGCCCCAGCATTTT	CASSEIGQSNQPQHF
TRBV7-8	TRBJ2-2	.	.	TGTGCCAGCAGCGGAGGGGGGGCGAACACCGGGGAGCTGTTTTTT	CASSGGGANTGELFF
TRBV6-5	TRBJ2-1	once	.	TGTGCCAGCAGCCCAAGGGCGGCCCTTTCCAATGAGCAGTTCTTC	CASSPRAALSNEQFF
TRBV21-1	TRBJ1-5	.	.	TGTGCCAGCAGCAACTTCGCCACATGGGGCAATCAGCCCCAGCATTTT	CASSNFATWGNQPQHF
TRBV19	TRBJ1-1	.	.	TGTGCCAGTAGTATAGATTTAGGGACCACTGAAGCTTTCTTT	CASSIDLGTTEAFF
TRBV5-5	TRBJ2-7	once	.	TGTGCCAGCAGCTTGGCCCACTCCTACGAGCAGTACTTC	CASSLAHSYEQYF
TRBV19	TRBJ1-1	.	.	TGTGCCAGTAGTATGTGGGGGGGGACTGAAGCTTTCTTT	CASSMWGGTEAFF
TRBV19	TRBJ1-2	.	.	TGTGCCGCTCGGGCCTTGACCGGGGGCTACACCTTC	CAARALTGGYTF
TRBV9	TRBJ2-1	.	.	TGTGCCAGCAGCGTAGAGGGAAATGAGCAGTTCTTC	CASSVEGNEQFF
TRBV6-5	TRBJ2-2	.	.	TGTGCCAGCAGTTACTCGACGACGGGGAACACCGGGGAGCTGTTTTTT	CASSYSTTGNTGELFF
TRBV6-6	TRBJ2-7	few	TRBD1	TGTGCCAGCAGTTACCCAGACAGGGGGGACTCCTACGAGCAGTACTTC	CASSYPDRGDSYEQYF
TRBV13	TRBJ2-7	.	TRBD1	TGTGCCAGCAGCATGACGACGGGACAGGGAGTTCACCGCTCCTACGAGCAGTACTTC	CASSMTTGQGVHRSYEQYF
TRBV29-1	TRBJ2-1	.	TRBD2	TGCAGCGCGCCTAGCGGGGTAGATACCTACAATGAGCAGTTCTTC	CSAPSGVDTYNEQFF
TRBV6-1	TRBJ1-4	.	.	TGTGCCAGCAGTGAAGGTTGGGGGACCAATGAAAAACTGTTTTTT	CASSEGWGTNEKLFF
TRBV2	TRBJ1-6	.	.	TGTGCCAGCAGTCCTTGGGGGTATAATTCACCCCTCCACTTT	CASSPWGYNSPLHF
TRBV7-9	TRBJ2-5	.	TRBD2	TGTGCCGTAGTGAGCGGGGGTACCGAGACCCAGTACTTC	CAVVSGGTETQYF
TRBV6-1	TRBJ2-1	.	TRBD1	TGTGCCAGCAGTGACCCTCCGGGACAGGGTTTCAATGAGCAGTTCTTC	CASSDPPGQGFNEQFF
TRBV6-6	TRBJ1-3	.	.	TGTGCCAGCACCAACGGGGGGGGCGCGGGAAACACCATATATTTT	CASTNGGGAGNTIYF
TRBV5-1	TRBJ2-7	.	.	TGCGCCAGCAGCCTCACTCCCAACGGGGGGCCGAGCTCCTACGAGCAGTACTTC	CASSLTPNGGPSSYEQYF
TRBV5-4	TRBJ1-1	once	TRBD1	TGTGCCAGCAGACGGGACAGGGATGATACCGAAGCTTTCTTT	CASRRDRDDTEAFF
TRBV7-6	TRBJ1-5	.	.	TGTGCCAGCAGCTTAGCGCCAGAGCAGCCCCAGCATTTT	CASSLAPEQPQHF
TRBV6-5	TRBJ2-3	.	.	TGTGCCAGCAGTTACTCGACGGAAGGGGGTCCAGATACGCAGTATTTT	CASSYSTEGGPDTQYF
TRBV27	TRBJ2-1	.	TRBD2	TGTGCCAGCACTTGGACTAGCGGGGGGAATGAGCAGTTCTTC	CASTWTSGGNEQFF
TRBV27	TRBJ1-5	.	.	TGTGCCGCTACCGACCGGCTCGGGCAGCCCCAGCATTTT	CAATDRLGQPQHF
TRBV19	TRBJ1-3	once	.	TGTGCCAGTAGAACTGACGGTCCCTTCTCTGGAAACACCATATATTTT	CASRTDGPFSGNTIYF
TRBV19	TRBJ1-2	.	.	TGTGCCAGTAGGACAGAAATCTATGGCTACACCTTC	CASRTEIYGYTF
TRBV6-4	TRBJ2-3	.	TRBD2	TGTGCCAGCAGTGCCACTAGCGCCGATAGCACAGATACGCAGTATTTT	CASSATSADSTDTQYF
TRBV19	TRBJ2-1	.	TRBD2	TGTGCCAGTACTCTAGCGGGGGGGCTTCTCTACAATGAGCAGTTCTTC	CASTLAGGLLYNEQFF
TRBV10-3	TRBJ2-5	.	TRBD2	TGTGCCATCAGTGAATCTAGCGGCCAAGAGACCCAGTACTTC	CAISESSGQETQYF
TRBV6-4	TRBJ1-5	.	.	TGTGCCAGCAGTCAGGACAGTGGAAATCAGCCCCAGCATTTT	CASSQDSGNQPQHF
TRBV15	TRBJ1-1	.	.	TGTGCCACCAGCAGAGTGCAGGGGACCACTGAAGCTTTCTTT	CATSRVQGTTEAFF
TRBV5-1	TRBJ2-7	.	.	TGCGCCAGCAGCTTGGAGGGCAACTACGAGCAGTACTTC	CASSLEGNYEQYF
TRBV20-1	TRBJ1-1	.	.	TGCAGTGCTAGTTGGGGGTCTGAAGCTTTCTTT	CSASWGSEAFF